Listed below are T cell receptor beta chains from one sample, sequenced in a study of cytomegalovirus exposure and HLA in healthy donors. Clones were sequenced by immunoSEQ multiplex PCR, and TCRdb holds only the in-frame ones, with some missing. This sample has 250,000 or so clones, with over 75% found just once. Input material: PBMCs. The receptors derive from a human donor in good health. Each CDR3 is given with its conserved first and last residue. The order of the fields is CDR3 length, J gene, clone size, V gene, CDR3 protein. Size tells how often a clone was seen (once, few, many) or the class of an expanded clone, and some rows leave it out.

17	TRBJ2-2	-	TRBV13	CATFGGRYLRNTGELFF
15	TRBJ2-1	-	TRBV5-1	CASSLSGTSYNEQFF
15	TRBJ2-2	-	TRBV7-9	CSSSSPPLNTGELFF
13	TRBJ2-3	-	TRBV7-3	CASSLTATHTQYF
16	TRBJ2-1	-	TRBV13	CASSPRGAVSYNEQFF
11	TRBJ2-7	-	TRBV7-2	CASSQVHEQYF
15	TRBJ2-7	-	TRBV5-4	CASSLMSGTSYEQYF
17	TRBJ1-3	few	TRBV5-6	CASSRRTGWLSGNTIYF
17	TRBJ2-7	-	TRBV4-3	CASSQGGASGSLGEQYF
13	TRBJ2-1	-	TRBV19	CASLGSSYNEQFF
15	TRBJ1-3	-	TRBV25-1	CASSDSRGSGNTIYF
18	TRBJ2-1	-	TRBV5-4	CASSLGLTRTSGDNEQFF
14	TRBJ2-3	-	TRBV15	CATSRGSIPDTQYF
13	TRBJ2-3	-	TRBV29-1	CSVDAGAADTQYF
17	TRBJ2-4	-	TRBV19	CASSRVTVFIAKNIQYF
18	TRBJ2-7	-	TRBV19	CASSMGQASTRRAYEQYF
14	TRBJ2-3	-	TRBV7-3	CASSLAGQTGTQYF
16	TRBJ2-7	once	TRBV27	CASSLWGGSYSYEQYF
16	TRBJ2-4	few	TRBV19	CASSKGLAGVRGIQYF
13	TRBJ1-2	-	TRBV7-9	CASSPGAEYGYTF
17	TRBJ2-1	-	TRBV18	CASSPGLAGLAGNEQFF
15	TRBJ1-1	-	TRBV7-2	CASSLAQWGGTEAFF
14	TRBJ2-3	-	TRBV6-5	CASSRDREADTQYF
15	TRBJ2-5	once	TRBV7-2	CASSLGVGGIETQYF